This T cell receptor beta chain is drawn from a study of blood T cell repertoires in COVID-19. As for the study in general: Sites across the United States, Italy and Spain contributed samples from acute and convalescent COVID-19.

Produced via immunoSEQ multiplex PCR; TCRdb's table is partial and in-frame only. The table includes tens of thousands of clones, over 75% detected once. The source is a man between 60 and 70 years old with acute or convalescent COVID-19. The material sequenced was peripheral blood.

The CDR3 loop reads CASSQKLAEGYEQYF. Here the CDR3 DNA reads TGCGCCAGCAGCCAAAAGTTGGCGGAGGGTTACGAGCAGTACTTC. V gene TRBV4-3 combines with J gene TRBJ2-7, with D perhaps matching TRBD2 (6 bases). The V gene's germline CDR1 is LGHNA and CDR2 YSLEER. The CDR3 spans 15 residues. V lost 2 bases and J 4 bases, leaving 15 bases between the germline ends.